These T cell receptor beta chains were read from a single sample in a study of post-analysis software for immune sequencing data. TCRdb processed the PCR reads anew with MiXCR; each CDR3 protein has one entry. The table lists about 770,000 distinct CDR3 sequences, approximately 44% of them singletons. The sequenced sample was blood. The receptors derive from a girl aged 10 to 17 with multiple sclerosis. The CDR3 runs from the conserved cysteine through the conserved F or W. A D gene is named only where the DNA matches it firmly. Only some rows state a clone size, as once, few, many or a class for expanded clones.

DNA: TGTGCCGGCCGGTCTCCAGGGAGGTGGGTCGAGCAGTACTTC
CDR3: CAGRSPGRWVEQYF
J: TRBJ2-7
size: once
V: TRBV6-5
D: -

DNA: TGCAGTGCTCCTGGACAGGGGGAAGGGAATGAGCAGTTCTTC
CDR3: CSAPGQGEGNEQFF
J: TRBJ2-1
size: few
V: TRBV20-1
D: TRBD1

DNA: TGTGCCAGTGGACTAGCAGAGGGCTACAATGAGCAGTTCTTC
CDR3: CASGLAEGYNEQFF
J: TRBJ2-1
size: few
V: TRBV12-3/TRBV12-4
D: TRBD2

DNA: TGTGCCAGCAGCTTGTGGCAGCGGGAGTATGGGAGGGATACGCAGTATTTT
CDR3: CASSLWQREYGRDTQYF
J: TRBJ2-3
size: -
V: TRBV5-6
D: TRBD2

DNA: TGCGCCAGCAGCTTGGAGAGACTAGCGGACCAAGAGACCCAGTACTTC
CDR3: CASSLERLADQETQYF
J: TRBJ2-5
size: -
V: TRBV5-1
D: TRBD2

DNA: TGTGCCAGCAGTTTGGGAGGACTAGCAAGAGGGAATGAGCAGTTCTTC
CDR3: CASSLGGLARGNEQFF
J: TRBJ2-1
size: -
V: TRBV28
D: TRBD2

DNA: TGTGCCAGCAGCTCTTCGTCCCAACCTCGAACAGAGACCCAGTACTTC
CDR3: CASSSSSQPRTETQYF
J: TRBJ2-5
size: many
V: TRBV7-2
D: -

DNA: TGTGCCACCATAGCGGGAGGGCCAGAAAACATTCAGTACTTC
CDR3: CATIAGGPENIQYF
J: TRBJ2-4
size: few
V: TRBV12-3/TRBV12-4
D: TRBD2

DNA: TGTGCCAGCAGCTTAGGGGGCCGACAGCGGTGGCAAGAGACCCAGTACTTC
CDR3: CASSLGGRQRWQETQYF
J: TRBJ2-5
size: -
V: TRBV7-3
D: -

DNA: TGTGCCAGCAGCCAAGTGGGGGCCCCCTACAATGAGCAGTTCTTC
CDR3: CASSQVGAPYNEQFF
J: TRBJ2-1
size: -
V: TRBV3-1
D: -

DNA: TGTGCCGGCAGTGAAAGCGAACTCCGGGTTGGTTATGGCTACACCTTC
CDR3: CAGSESELRVGYGYTF
J: TRBJ1-2
size: -
V: TRBV6-1
D: -

DNA: TGCAGCGTAGACTTAGGGAACGAGCAGTACTTC
CDR3: CSVDLGNEQYF
J: TRBJ2-7
size: few
V: TRBV29-1
D: -

DNA: TGTGCCAGCAGGAACAGGGCTGGCTACACCTTC
CDR3: CASRNRAGYTF
J: TRBJ1-2
size: -
V: TRBV5-6
D: -

DNA: TGCAGCGCCTCTAGTGGGACCGGGGAGCTGTTTTTT
CDR3: CSASSGTGELFF
J: TRBJ2-2
size: few
V: TRBV29-1
D: -

DNA: TGTGCCAGCAGCCCCCTGGGGAGGACAGCAGAGCCCCAGTACTTC
CDR3: CASSPLGRTAEPQYF
J: TRBJ2-7
size: -
V: TRBV7-8
D: -

DNA: TGTGCCAGCAGTGACCCTACCCGCCCAGGGGGCTTTCAGCCCCAGCATTTT
CDR3: CASSDPTRPGGFQPQHF
J: TRBJ1-5
size: few
V: TRBV6-4
D: TRBD1

DNA: TGTGCCAGCAGTGAAGACATAGGAGGATTCCTGGCTGGCTACACCTTC
CDR3: CASSEDIGGFLAGYTF
J: TRBJ1-2
size: -
V: TRBV2
D: -

DNA: TGTGCCAGCAGTTTCCCCACCGGGACCAACACCTACGAGCAGTACTTC
CDR3: CASSFPTGTNTYEQYF
J: TRBJ2-7
size: -
V: TRBV28
D: -

DNA: TGTGCCAGCATCCTAACAGGGGGAGAGTTAGATACGCAGTATTTT
CDR3: CASILTGGELDTQYF
J: TRBJ2-3
size: -
V: TRBV5-8
D: TRBD1

DNA: TGCGCCAGCCTCATTGGGGATTGGAGCCGTGAAGCTTTCTTT
CDR3: CASLIGDWSREAFF
J: TRBJ1-1
size: -
V: TRBV5-1
D: -

DNA: TGTGCCAGCGACAGTAGCGGGAGCGCAGATACGCAGTATTTT
CDR3: CASDSSGSADTQYF
J: TRBJ2-3
size: -
V: TRBV6-1
D: TRBD2

DNA: TGTGCCATCAGGGCTAGCGGAGCTGAGCATGAGCAGTTCTTC
CDR3: CAIRASGAEHEQFF
J: TRBJ2-1
size: -
V: TRBV10-3
D: TRBD2

DNA: TGCAGCGCTACACGCGGGGGTTGGAGGGCTTTCTTT
CDR3: CSATRGGWRAFF
J: TRBJ1-1
size: -
V: TRBV29-1
D: -

DNA: TGCGCCAGCAGCTTGGGGACAGGGGGCTGGAATGAGCAGTTCTTC
CDR3: CASSLGTGGWNEQFF
J: TRBJ2-1
size: many
V: TRBV5-1
D: TRBD1

DNA: TGTGCCAGCAGCCGGGACCCTTGGTCCTACGAGCAGTACTTC
CDR3: CASSRDPWSYEQYF
J: TRBJ2-7
size: -
V: TRBV12-3/TRBV12-4
D: -

DNA: TGCGCCAGCAGCCCGTGGGAGGGGGCCCCCTACAATGAGCAGTTCTTC
CDR3: CASSPWEGAPYNEQFF
J: TRBJ2-1
size: -
V: TRBV5-1
D: -

DNA: TGCGCCAGCGCCGAGTCCGGGGGGCCCTCCTACGAGCAGTACTTC
CDR3: CASAESGGPSYEQYF
J: TRBJ2-7
size: -
V: TRBV10-2
D: -

DNA: TGTGCCACCAGCAGAGATTGGGCGGGAGACGAGCAGTACTTC
CDR3: CATSRDWAGDEQYF
J: TRBJ2-7
size: few
V: TRBV15
D: TRBD2

DNA: TGCAGTGCTAGCCTCCAGGGGCCAAACGAGCAGTACTTC
CDR3: CSASLQGPNEQYF
J: TRBJ2-7
size: few
V: TRBV20-1
D: -

DNA: TGCAGTGCTAGAGATCAGGGATGGACTAGCGGAACCTACGAGCAGTACTTC
CDR3: CSARDQGWTSGTYEQYF
J: TRBJ2-7
size: few
V: TRBV20-1
D: TRBD2

DNA: TGTGCCAGCAGTTCCGAGGGCAGGGGAGTCGACGAGCAGTACTTC
CDR3: CASSSEGRGVDEQYF
J: TRBJ2-7
size: -
V: TRBV28
D: -

DNA: TGCGCCAGCAGCTTTCTAGGGCCGCCAGATACGCAGTATTTT
CDR3: CASSFLGPPDTQYF
J: TRBJ2-3
size: -
V: TRBV5-1
D: -

DNA: TGTGCCACCAGTGATTCATCCTATGGCTACACCTTC
CDR3: CATSDSSYGYTF
J: TRBJ1-2
size: -
V: TRBV24-1
D: -

DNA: TGTGCCACCAGCAGAGGTGGGCAGCGGATTGGTGATGAGCAGTACTTC
CDR3: CATSRGGQRIGDEQYF
J: TRBJ2-5
size: -
V: TRBV15
D: -

DNA: TGTGCCAGCAGCCCCTCCTCCTTCTCCTACGAGCAGTACTTC
CDR3: CASSPSSFSYEQYF
J: TRBJ2-7
size: few
V: TRBV3-1
D: -

DNA: TGTGCCAGCAGCCCCTTGCGGGGGGCGCAGGCGGATACGCAGTATTTT
CDR3: CASSPLRGAQADTQYF
J: TRBJ2-3
size: few
V: TRBV7-9
D: TRBD2

DNA: TGTGCCAGCAGCGTCGGACGCGACAATGAGCAGTTCTTC
CDR3: CASSVGRDNEQFF
J: TRBJ2-1
size: -
V: TRBV7-2
D: -

DNA: TGTGCCAGCAGTTACGGGACTAGCGGGAGGGGTGCGGGAGAGACCCAGTTCTTC
CDR3: CASSYGTSGRGAGETQFF
J: TRBJ2-1
size: once
V: TRBV6-5
D: TRBD2

DNA: TGTGCCAGCAGCCTACAGGGGGTGAGCAATCAGCCCCAGCATTTT
CDR3: CASSLQGVSNQPQHF
J: TRBJ1-5
size: -
V: TRBV7-2
D: TRBD1

DNA: TGTGCCACCAGCAGAGATTCGGGGGGCGACGAGCAGTACTTC
CDR3: CATSRDSGGDEQYF
J: TRBJ2-7
size: -
V: TRBV15
D: -

DNA: TGTGCCAGCAGCCAAGGAGGGGAGCGAAATGAAAAACTGTTTTTT
CDR3: CASSQGGERNEKLFF
J: TRBJ1-4
size: -
V: TRBV14
D: -

DNA: TGCAGCGTTGAAGAGTGGGCAGGGTCGTTTGGCTATGGCTACACCTTC
CDR3: CSVEEWAGSFGYGYTF
J: TRBJ1-2
size: few
V: TRBV29-1
D: -

DNA: TGTGCCAGCAGCTTGTTAGGGCAGGTCACAGATACGCAGTATTTT
CDR3: CASSLLGQVTDTQYF
J: TRBJ2-3
size: -
V: TRBV5-5
D: -

DNA: TGTGCCAGCAGCTTAACGGACGGGGAGGCCTACGAGCAGTACTTC
CDR3: CASSLTDGEAYEQYF
J: TRBJ2-7
size: -
V: TRBV7-3
D: -

DNA: TGCAGTGCCAGAGGTCCCCTCAGGGGCTACGAGCAGTACTTC
CDR3: CSARGPLRGYEQYF
J: TRBJ2-7
size: once
V: TRBV20-1
D: -

DNA: TGTGCCTCATCAGGACTAGGTTCCGAGCAGTACTTC
CDR3: CASSGLGSEQYF
J: TRBJ2-7
size: -
V: TRBV7-2
D: TRBD2

DNA: TGTGCCAGCTCGGTACTAGCGGGAGTCGCAGATACGCAGTATTTT
CDR3: CASSVLAGVADTQYF
J: TRBJ2-3
size: -
V: TRBV6-5
D: TRBD2